Sequencing of this T cell receptor (beta chain) was carried out in a study of T cell responses to AZD1222 COVID-19 vaccine. Produced via immunoSEQ multiplex PCR; TCRdb's table is partial and in-frame only. Here the sample spans tens of thousands of clones, less than 95% being singletons. A remark on this clone: What it binds is not known.

Study-level results: The peak T cell response came first, and repertoires were sampled only after it. It should be noted that donors were predominantly white British and more often female, and clonal diversity was possibly underestimated.

Combined were second doses at about 4 or about 12 weeks. This receptor was taken from an adult who received the AZD1222 COVID-19 vaccine. The sequences come from peripheral blood, collected 28 days after the second AZD1222 dose.

The CDR3 DNA reads TGTGCCAGCACCCCCCGGAATTGGGATGAGCAGTTCTTC. Protein product: CASTPRNWDEQFF. The chain links TRBV12-3 or TRBV12-4 to TRBJ2-1, with unresolved D. The CDR3 length is 13 residues. V was clipped by 7 bases and J by 8 bases, with 15 bases between them.